Reported below is one T cell receptor (beta chain). This entry comes from a study of T cell changes during pregnancy in multiple sclerosis. Clones were read by immunoSEQ multiplex PCR, and TCRdb kept only the in-frame ones, dropping some. This table holds 40,000 to 50,000 clones, 85% to 95% found once. The receptor was isolated from a female donor with multiple sclerosis, enrolled in a pregnancy study. This specimen consisted of CD8+ T cells from peripheral blood mononuclear cells, obtained in the third trimester of pregnancy.

The CDR3 here is CASSLGGLYNEQFF. The CDR3 DNA reads TGTGCCAGCAGTTTAGGTGGGCTATACAATGAGCAGTTCTTC. This chain connects TRBV27 to TRBJ2-1; D unresolved. The CDR3 consists of 14 residues. Trimming removed 2 bases from V and 4 bases from J, with 9 bases in between. Germline-derived CDR1 and CDR2 are MNHEY and SMNVEV (reference sequence).